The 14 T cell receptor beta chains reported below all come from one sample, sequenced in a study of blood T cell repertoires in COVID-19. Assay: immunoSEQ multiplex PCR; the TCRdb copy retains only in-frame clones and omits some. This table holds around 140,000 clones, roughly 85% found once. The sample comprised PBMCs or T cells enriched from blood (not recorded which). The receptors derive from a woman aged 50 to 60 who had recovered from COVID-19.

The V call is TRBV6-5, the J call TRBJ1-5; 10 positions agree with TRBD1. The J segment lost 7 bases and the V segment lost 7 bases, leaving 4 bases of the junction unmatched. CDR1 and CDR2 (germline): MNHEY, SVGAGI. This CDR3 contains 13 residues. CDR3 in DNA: TGTGCCAGCATGACAGGGGGCACACAGCCCCAGCATTTT. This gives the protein CASMTGGTQPQHF.

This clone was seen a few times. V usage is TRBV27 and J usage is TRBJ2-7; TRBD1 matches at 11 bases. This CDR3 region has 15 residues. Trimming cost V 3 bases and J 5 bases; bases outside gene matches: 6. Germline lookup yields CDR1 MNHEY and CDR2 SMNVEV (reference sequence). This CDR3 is CASSLSGQGANEQYF. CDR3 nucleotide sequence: TGTGCCAGCAGTTTGTCAGGACAGGGGGCTAACGAGCAGTACTTC.

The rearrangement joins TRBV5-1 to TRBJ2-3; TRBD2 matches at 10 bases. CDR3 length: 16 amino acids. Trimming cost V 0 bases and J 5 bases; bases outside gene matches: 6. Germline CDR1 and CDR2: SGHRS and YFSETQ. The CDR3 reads CASSLVPSGRLDTQYF. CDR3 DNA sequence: TGCGCCAGCAGCTTGGTTCCTAGCGGGAGATTAGATACGCAGTATTTT.

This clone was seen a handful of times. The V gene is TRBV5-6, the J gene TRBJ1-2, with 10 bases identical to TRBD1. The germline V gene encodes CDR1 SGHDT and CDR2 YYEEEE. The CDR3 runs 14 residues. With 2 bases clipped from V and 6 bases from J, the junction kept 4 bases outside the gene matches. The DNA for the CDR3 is TGTGCCAGCAGCTTTCGGGACAGGGGCCATGGCTACACCTTC. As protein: CASSFRDRGHGYTF.

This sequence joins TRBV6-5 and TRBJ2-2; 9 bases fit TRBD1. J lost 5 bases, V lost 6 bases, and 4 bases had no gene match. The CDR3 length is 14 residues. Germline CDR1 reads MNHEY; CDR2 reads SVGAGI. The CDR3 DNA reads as TGTGCCAGCAGCCCGGGACAGGGTACCGGGGAGCTGTTTTTT. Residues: CASSPGQGTGELFF.

This chain's CDR3 is CASRRPGEANEKLFF. CDR3 nucleotide sequence: TGTGCCAGCAGGAGACCCGGGGAGGCTAATGAAAAACTGTTTTTT. The chain recombines TRBV27 with TRBJ1-4; D uncertain. Trimming stripped 6 bases from V and 3 bases from J, with 14 bases between. This CDR3 has 15 residues. The V gene's germline CDR1 is MNHEY and CDR2 SMNVEV (reference sequence).

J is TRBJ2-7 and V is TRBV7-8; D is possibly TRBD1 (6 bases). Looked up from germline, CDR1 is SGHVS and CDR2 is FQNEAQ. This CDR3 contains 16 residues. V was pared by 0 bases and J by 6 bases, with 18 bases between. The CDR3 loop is CASSLARLGAWGEQYF. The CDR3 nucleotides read TGTGCCAGCAGCTTAGCGCGGTTGGGGGCCTGGGGCGAGCAGTACTTC.

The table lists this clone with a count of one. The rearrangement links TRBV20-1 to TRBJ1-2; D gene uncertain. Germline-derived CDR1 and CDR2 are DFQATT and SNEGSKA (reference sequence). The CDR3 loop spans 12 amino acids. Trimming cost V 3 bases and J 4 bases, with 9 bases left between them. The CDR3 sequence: CSASKTSYGYTF. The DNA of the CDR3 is TGCAGTGCTAGTAAGACTTCCTATGGCTACACCTTC.

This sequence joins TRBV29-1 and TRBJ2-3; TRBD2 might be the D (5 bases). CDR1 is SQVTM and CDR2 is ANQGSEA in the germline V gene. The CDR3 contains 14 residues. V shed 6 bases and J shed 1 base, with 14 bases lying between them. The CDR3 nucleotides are TGCAGCGTCGATTCCCTGCGGGGCACAGATACGCAGTATTTT. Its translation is CSVDSLRGTDTQYF.

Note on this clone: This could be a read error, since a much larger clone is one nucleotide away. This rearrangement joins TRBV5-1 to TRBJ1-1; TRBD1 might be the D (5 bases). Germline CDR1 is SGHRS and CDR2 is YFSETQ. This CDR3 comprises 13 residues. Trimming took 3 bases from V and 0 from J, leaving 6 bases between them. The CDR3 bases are TGCGCCAGCAGCTCGACAGTGAACACTGAAGCTTTCTTT. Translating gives CASSSTVNTEAFF.

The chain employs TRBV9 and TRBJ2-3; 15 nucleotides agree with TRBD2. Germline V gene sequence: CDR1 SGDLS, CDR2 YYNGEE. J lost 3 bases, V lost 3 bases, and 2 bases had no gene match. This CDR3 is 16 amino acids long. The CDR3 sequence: CASSGTSGRGTDTQYF. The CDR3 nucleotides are TGTGCCAGCAGCGGGACTAGCGGGAGGGGAACAGATACGCAGTATTTT.

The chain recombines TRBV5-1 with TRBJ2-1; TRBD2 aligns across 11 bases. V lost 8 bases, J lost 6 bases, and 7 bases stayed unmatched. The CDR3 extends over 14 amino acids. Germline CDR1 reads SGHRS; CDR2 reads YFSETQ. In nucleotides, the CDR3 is TGCGCCAGTAGACTAGCGGGGAGATTCAATGAGCAGTTCTTC. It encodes CASRLAGRFNEQFF.

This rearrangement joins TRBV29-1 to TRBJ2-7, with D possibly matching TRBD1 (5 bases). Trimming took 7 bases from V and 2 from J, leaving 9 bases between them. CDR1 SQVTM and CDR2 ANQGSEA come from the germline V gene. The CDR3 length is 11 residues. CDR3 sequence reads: CSARTTYEQYF. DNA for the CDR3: TGCAGCGCCCGGACAACCTACGAGCAGTACTTC.

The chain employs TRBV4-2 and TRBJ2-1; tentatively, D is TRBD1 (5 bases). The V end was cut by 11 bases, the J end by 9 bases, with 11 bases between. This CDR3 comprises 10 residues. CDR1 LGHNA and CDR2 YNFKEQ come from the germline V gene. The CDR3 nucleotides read TGTGCCTACAGGTCCAGTGAGCAGTTCTTC. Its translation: CAYRSSEQFF.